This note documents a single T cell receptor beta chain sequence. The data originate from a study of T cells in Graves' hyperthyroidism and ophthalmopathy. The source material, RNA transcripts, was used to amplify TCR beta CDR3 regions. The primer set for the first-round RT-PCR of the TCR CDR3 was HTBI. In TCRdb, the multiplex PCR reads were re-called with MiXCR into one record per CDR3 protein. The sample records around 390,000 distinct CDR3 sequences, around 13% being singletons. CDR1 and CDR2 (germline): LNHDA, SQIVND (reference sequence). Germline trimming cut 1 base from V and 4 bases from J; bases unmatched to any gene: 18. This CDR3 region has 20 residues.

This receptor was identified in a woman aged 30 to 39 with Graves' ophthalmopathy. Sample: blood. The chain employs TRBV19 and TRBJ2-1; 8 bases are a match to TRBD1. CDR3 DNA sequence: TGTGCCAGTAGTATAGCCCATAGGCTGGGGACAGGTTCCAGGTACAATGAGCAGTTCTTC. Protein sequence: CASSIAHRLGTGSRYNEQFF.